In this sample, the clone carrying this T cell receptor beta chain turned up a few times. This entry belongs to a study of blood T cells in healthy people across ages. Trimming left V 10 bases short and J 2 bases short, with 19 bases between. Germline CDR1 is ENHRY and CDR2 is SYGVKD. CDR3 length: 15 residues. Isolated PBMCs totaled at least 7 million in each sample. The second PCR ran roughly 7 to 11 cycles with a sample-barcoded 5' primer and J-beta primers. TCRdb passed the 5' RACE reads through MiXCR, listing each CDR3 protein once. The table lists about 970,000 distinct CDR3 sequences, roughly 51% of them singletons.

Specimen: blood. V is TRBV10-3 and J is TRBJ2-3; the D gene is possibly TRBD1 (5 bases). This receptor was taken from a woman aged 55-75 years in good health. CDR3 coding DNA: TGTGCCACTTCCGGACACCCCACCCTCACAGATACGCAGTATTTT. The encoded protein is CATSGHPTLTDTQYF.